The 21 T cell receptor beta chains below were found in one sample sequenced in a study of T cell responses to AZD1222 COVID-19 vaccine. The protocol was immunoSEQ multiplex PCR, while the TCRdb copy is restricted to in-frame clones and leaves out a portion. The sample holds approximately 220,000 clones, just over 90% seen once. The source material was peripheral blood, sampled on day 0 of MenACWY control vaccination. The origin of the receptors is an adult in good health.

V is TRBV5-1 and J is TRBJ2-3; 8 nucleotides align to TRBD1. This CDR3 spans 16 amino acids. CDR1 and CDR2 (germline): SGHRS, YFSETQ. J was trimmed by 3 bases and V by 4 bases; bases with no gene match: 10. The CDR3 sequence: CASSIRQGSSTDTQYF. The CDR3 coding sequence is TGCGCCAGCAGCATTAGACAGGGGAGTTCGACAGATACGCAGTATTTT.

Here the CDR3 DNA reads TGTGCCACTACACCCAGGAGGGGCGGAAACACCATATATTTT. This codes for CATTPRRGGNTIYF. V gene TRBV6-5 combines with J gene TRBJ1-3, with D possibly matching TRBD1 (5 bases). Per the germline V gene, CDR1 is MNHEY and CDR2 is SVGAGI. Trimming left V 10 bases short and J 4 bases short, with 17 bases between. This CDR3 contains 14 residues.

Comment on this clone: The same CDR3 is also encoded by other DNA sequences in this sample. The chain uses TRBV6-5 and TRBJ1-1; no reliable D call. V was clipped by 2 bases and J by 1 base, with 5 bases between them. Germline values: CDR1 MNHEY, CDR2 SVGAGI. This CDR3 region has 13 residues. CDR3 residues: CASSYGENTEAFF. In DNA, the CDR3 is TGTGCCAGCAGTTACGGGGAGAACACTGAAGCTTTCTTT.

As DNA, the CDR3 is TGTGCCAGCAGCGTAGCGGGACAGGGGGTCACCGGGGAGCTGTTTTTT. The encoded protein is CASSVAGQGVTGELFF. This sequence joins TRBV9 and TRBJ2-2; 11 nucleotides align to TRBD1. There are 16 residues in the CDR3. Germline CDR1 and CDR2: SGDLS and YYNGEE. Trimming took 0 bases from V and 4 from J; bases not matched to a gene: 2.

The V gene is TRBV5-6, the J gene TRBJ1-4; D uncertain. This CDR3 region has 16 residues. Germline CDR1 and CDR2: SGHDT and YYEEEE. V was shortened by 3 bases and J by 6 bases, with 18 bases between the two germline ends. CDR3 bases: TGTGCCAGCAGCTCCCTGTTGCGGGTCCGGGATGAAAAACTGTTTTTT. Its protein product is CASSSLLRVRDEKLFF. Variable domain in full (rest from reference TRBV5-6 and TRBJ1-4): DAGVTQSPTHLIKTRGQQVTLRCSPKSGHDTVSWYQQALGQGPQFIFQYYEEEERQRGNFPDRFSGHQFPNYSSELNVNALLLGDSALYLCASSSLLRVRDEKLFFGSGTQLSVL.

The chain recombines TRBV11-3 with TRBJ1-1; the D is unclear. The length of the CDR3 is 15 residues. Trimming stripped 5 bases from V and 0 bases from J, with 13 bases between. Germline V gene data show CDR1 as SGHNT and CDR2 as YENEEA. The CDR3: CASSPSGGLNTEAFF. The CDR3 DNA follows: TGTGCCAGCAGCCCATCAGGTGGCCTGAACACTGAAGCTTTCTTT. The full variable domain, in which reference TRBV11-3 and TRBJ1-1 provide the parts outside the CDR3, is EAGVVQSPRYKIIEKKQPVAFWCNPISGHNTLYWYLQNLGQGPELLIRYENEEAVDDSQLPKDRFSAERLKGVDSTLKIQPAELGDSAVYLCASSPSGGLNTEAFFGQGTRLTVV.

The genes are TRBV7-9 and TRBJ1-6, with TRBD1 as a possible D gene (6 bases). CDR1 is SEHNR and CDR2 is FQNEAQ in the germline V gene (reference sequence). The CDR3 runs 14 residues. V lost 10 bases and J 4 bases, leaving 14 bases between the germline ends. The CDR3 loop is CATSFGQYNSPLHF. In DNA form, the CDR3 reads TGTGCCACCTCCTTCGGACAGTATAATTCACCCCTCCACTTT.

This chain uses TRBV25-1 with TRBJ1-2; the D gene is possibly TRBD1 (5 bases). V was trimmed by 2 bases and J by 1 base, leaving 8 bases between them. The CDR3 has 14 amino acids. The germline gives CDR1 MGHDK, CDR2 SYGVNS. CDR3 sequence (DNA): TGTGCCAGCAGTGAAGGGGACTTTAACTATGGCTACACCTTC. Its protein product is CASSEGDFNYGYTF.

The chain uses TRBV2 and TRBJ1-5, with 8 bases identical to TRBD1. V dropped 10 bases and J dropped 5; count of bases not matched to a gene: 10. The CDR3 has 14 residues. From germline, CDR1 is SNHLY and CDR2 FYNNEI. For the CDR3, the DNA is TGTGCCACAGAAAAAGACAGGGGCCATCAGCCCCAGCATTTT. Amino acid sequence: CATEKDRGHQPQHF.

This chain joins TRBV5-1 and TRBJ2-3; D is unclear. Germline values: CDR1 SGHRS, CDR2 YFSETQ. The CDR3 loop spans 15 amino acids. Trimming removed 5 bases from V and 5 bases from J, with 18 bases in between. The CDR3 DNA is TGCGCCAGCAGTTCTACTCCGGAACATAAAGATACGCAGTATTTT. Amino acids: CASSSTPEHKDTQYF.

V is TRBV12-3 or TRBV12-4 and J is TRBJ1-2, with no clear D. CDR3 length equals 11 residues. Trimming shortened V by 4 bases and J by 5 bases, and 5 bases separated the two germline ends. The CDR3 nucleotides are TGTGCCAGCAGTTCCCGGTATGGCTACACCTTC. It specifies CASSSRYGYTF.

The gene calls are TRBV11-1 and TRBJ2-5; 9 nucleotides agree with TRBD2. Trimming took 1 base from V and 2 from J; bases not matched to a gene: 5. Per the germline V gene, CDR1 is SGHAT and CDR2 is FQDESV (reference sequence). The CDR3 has 16 amino acids. The CDR3 loop reads CASSLDGGRGQETQYF. CDR3 bases: TGTGCCAGCAGCTTAGACGGCGGGAGGGGGCAAGAGACCCAGTACTTC.

The chain is built from TRBV11-2 and TRBJ2-1; D may correspond to TRBD1 or TRBD2 (5 bases each). The CDR3 has 12 residues. CDR1 and CDR2 (germline): SGHAT, FQNNGV. V was pared by 5 bases and J by 9 bases, with 11 bases between. DNA of the CDR3: TGTGCCAGCAGCCAGGGCGCGGGTGAGCAGTTCTTC. This translates into CASSQGAGEQFF.

This chain connects TRBV24-1 to TRBJ2-1; 10 bases are a match to TRBD2. The CDR3 loop spans 16 amino acids. V shed 2 bases and J 10 bases; nucleotides not matched to a gene: 10. Germline CDR1 reads KGHDR; CDR2 reads SFDVKD. CDR3 in DNA: TGTGCCACCAGTGATTGGGCTAGCGGGGGTTTTGGGGAGCAGTTCTTC. Translated, it gives CATSDWASGGFGEQFF.

This chain connects TRBV3-1 (or the pseudogene TRBV3-2) to TRBJ2-2; a possible D gene is TRBD1 (6 bases). Germline CDR1 is LGHDT and CDR2 is YNNKEL (reference sequence). V was cut by 7 bases and J by 6 bases, with 15 bases left in between. This CDR3 spans 14 amino acids. The chain's CDR3 is CASTNDRSPGELFF. CDR3 DNA: TGTGCCAGCACCAACGACAGGTCCCCCGGGGAGCTGTTTTTT.

This rearrangement joins TRBV19 to TRBJ1-1, with 7 bases identical to TRBD1. Germline values: CDR1 LNHDA, CDR2 SQIVND (reference sequence). The CDR3 runs to 12 residues. Trimming removed 4 bases from V and 10 bases from J; junction bases left unmatched: 6. CDR3 protein: CASSTTTGIAFF. For the CDR3, the DNA is TGTGCCAGTAGTACGACGACAGGGATAGCTTTCTTT.

This chain joins TRBV6-2 or TRBV6-3 and TRBJ2-2; 7 bases align to TRBD1. CDR3 length equals 15 residues. V lost 5 bases and J lost 1; bases outside the gene matches: 4. Per germline, CDR1 MNHEY and CDR2 SVGEGT. The CDR3 loop is CASSNRDRNTGELFF. CDR3 nucleotides: TGTGCCAGCAGTAACCGGGACAGGAACACCGGGGAGCTGTTTTTT.

The chain uses TRBV28 and TRBJ1-3; D is possibly TRBD1 (5 bases). V was pared by 3 bases and J by 0 bases, with 9 bases between. Per germline, CDR1 MDHEN and CDR2 SYDVKM. The CDR3 totals 15 residues. The CDR3 bases are TGTGCCAGCAGTTTCCAGGGATTCTCTGGAAACACCATATATTTT. Translated: CASSFQGFSGNTIYF.

This sequence joins TRBV3-1 (or the pseudogene TRBV3-2) and TRBJ1-2; D perhaps matches TRBD1 (5 bases). The CDR3 is 13 amino acids. V lost 2 bases to trimming and J lost 7 bases, with 11 bases between them. From germline, CDR1 is LGHDT and CDR2 YNNKEL (reference sequence). The CDR3 protein is CASSQNIGGGYTF. Written as DNA, the CDR3 is TGTGCCAGCAGCCAAAATATCGGGGGTGGCTACACCTTC.

This clone was observed once. The rearrangement links TRBV7-2 to TRBJ2-5; 8 bases agree with TRBD2. The V segment lost 5 bases and the J segment 5 bases; nucleotides outside the gene matches: 4. This CDR3 region has 13 residues. The germline CDR1 and CDR2 sequences are SGHTA and FQGNSA. The CDR3 spells CASSTAGVETQYF. The CDR3 nucleotides are TGTGCCAGCAGCACAGCGGGGGTTGAGACCCAGTACTTC.

This clone was seen a few times. The identical CDR3 is also encoded by other nucleotide sequences in the sample. The chain couples TRBV6-5 to TRBJ1-2, with D possibly TRBD1 on 5 matching bases. The CDR3 has 12 residues. Germline loops: CDR1 MNHEY, CDR2 SVGAGI. Trimming pared 0 bases from V and 7 bases from J, leaving 6 bases between. As DNA, the CDR3 is TGTGCCAGCAGTTACTCCGGGGGTGGCTACACCTTC. It codes for CASSYSGGGYTF.